This T cell receptor beta chain came from a study of lymphopenia after photon versus proton radiotherapy. Looked up from germline, CDR1 is MDHEN and CDR2 is SYDVKM. The CDR3 is 11 residues long. Germline trimming cut 5 bases from V and 6 bases from J; bases unmatched to any gene: 1. TCRdb's table, derived via immunoSEQ multiplex PCR, lists solely in-frame clones and lacks some. The data show approximately 170,000 clones, 70% to 90% seen once. J is TRBJ2-7 and V is TRBV28; 7 bases are shared with TRBD1. The sequence was collected from a man in his fifties with gastric cancer. This material consisted of peripheral blood, taken from a patient treated with photon-based radiotherapy. DNA of the CDR3: TGTGCCAGCAGTGACAGGGTCGAGCAGTACTTC. Protein product: CASSDRVEQYF.